This TCR beta chain was obtained from a study of blood T cells in healthy people across ages. As to this clonotype: Its antigen is currently unknown.

Points from the study as a whole: A strong correlation between TCR beta diversity and naive T cell percentage was seen. Roughly linearly, TCR beta diversity per million T cells fell as age increased. Researchers deemed the diversity estimates from one million T cells underestimates.

A second PCR, run for 7 to 11 cycles, used a sample-barcoded 5' primer plus a J-beta primer mix. Each CDR3 protein gets one entry after TCRdb re-called the 5' RACE reads with MiXCR. Among 750,000 to 950,000 distinct CDR3 sequences listed, almost 30% were seen once. Trimming stripped 3 bases from V and 10 bases from J, with 10 bases between. The CDR3 runs 12 residues. Germline-derived CDR1 and CDR2 are SEHNR and FQNEAQ (reference sequence). The same specimen was also included in a second study, on T cells of mothers and their children. Turning to that study: An overlap that was slightly higher, though non-significant, was seen in related mother-child pairs versus unrelated pairs.

The chain carries TRBV7-9 and TRBJ2-1; D uncertain. The TCR originated in a woman aged 40-49 years in good health. The sample was blood. CDR3 sequence: CASSLERSEQFF. CDR3 DNA sequence: TGTGCCAGCAGCTTGGAGAGGTCCGAGCAGTTCTTC. The full variable domain, with the rest looked up from reference TRBV7-9 and TRBJ2-1, is DTGVSQNPRHKITKRGQNVTFRCDPISEHNRLYWYRQTLGQGPEFLTYFQNEAQLEKSRLLSDRFSAERPKGSFSTLEIQRTEQGDSAMYLCASSLERSEQFFGPGTRLTVL.